Listed here are 4 T cell receptor beta chains from one sample, sequenced in a study of blood T cell repertoires in COVID-19. The assay was immunoSEQ multiplex PCR, and TCRdb's table has in-frame clones only and misses some. This table has about 160,000 clones, around 87% appearing once. The sequencing sample was made of peripheral blood. The receptors here all came from a woman in her sixties with active or convalescent COVID-19.

The chain is built from TRBV9 and TRBJ2-3; 10 bases are a match to TRBD2. The V and J ends lost 5 bases and 5 bases, in that order; junction bases with no gene match: 11. The CDR3 has 16 amino acids. CDR1 is SGDLS, CDR2 YYNGEE, per germline. The CDR3 protein is CASSLGTSGGVDTQYF. The CDR3, as DNA: TGTGCCAGCAGTCTCGGGACCAGCGGGGGGGTAGATACGCAGTATTTT. Complete variable domain (other parts from reference TRBV9 and TRBJ2-3): DSGVTQTPKHLITATGQRVTLRCSPRSGDLSVYWYQQSLDQGLQFLIQYYNGEERAKGNILERFSAQQFPDLHSELNLSSLELGDSALYFCASSLGTSGGVDTQYFGPGTRLTVL.

The genes are TRBV14 and TRBJ1-2; no clear D. Germline V gene sequence: CDR1 SGHDN, CDR2 FVKESK. There are 13 residues in the CDR3. V dropped 4 bases and J dropped 0 bases, with 6 bases sitting between them. The CDR3 DNA is TGTGCCAGCAGCCTCTTCGCTAACTATGGCTACACCTTC. It translates to CASSLFANYGYTF.

CDR3 sequence reads: CAWTQGLDTDTQYF. The CDR3 nucleotides are TGTGCCTGGACCCAGGGACTTGACACAGATACGCAGTATTTT. V is TRBV30 and J is TRBJ2-3; TRBD2 might be the D (6 bases). CDR1 is GTSNPN and CDR2 is SVGIG in the germline V gene (reference sequence). The CDR3 is 14 amino acids. Trimming stripped 4 bases from V and 2 bases from J, with 13 bases between.

The chain is built from TRBV9 and TRBJ1-2; 7 nucleotides agree with TRBD1. The CDR3 extends over 12 amino acids. From germline, CDR1 is SGDLS and CDR2 YYNGEE. Trimming cost V 0 bases and J 8 bases; bases outside gene matches: 1. CDR3 loop: CASSVGRGGYTF. CDR3 sequence (DNA): TGTGCCAGCAGCGTAGGCAGGGGGGGCTACACCTTC. The whole variable domain, filled in from reference TRBV9 and TRBJ1-2, reads DSGVTQTPKHLITATGQRVTLRCSPRSGDLSVYWYQQSLDQGLQFLIQYYNGEERAKGNILERFSAQQFPDLHSELNLSSLELGDSALYFCASSVGRGGYTFGSGTRLTVV.